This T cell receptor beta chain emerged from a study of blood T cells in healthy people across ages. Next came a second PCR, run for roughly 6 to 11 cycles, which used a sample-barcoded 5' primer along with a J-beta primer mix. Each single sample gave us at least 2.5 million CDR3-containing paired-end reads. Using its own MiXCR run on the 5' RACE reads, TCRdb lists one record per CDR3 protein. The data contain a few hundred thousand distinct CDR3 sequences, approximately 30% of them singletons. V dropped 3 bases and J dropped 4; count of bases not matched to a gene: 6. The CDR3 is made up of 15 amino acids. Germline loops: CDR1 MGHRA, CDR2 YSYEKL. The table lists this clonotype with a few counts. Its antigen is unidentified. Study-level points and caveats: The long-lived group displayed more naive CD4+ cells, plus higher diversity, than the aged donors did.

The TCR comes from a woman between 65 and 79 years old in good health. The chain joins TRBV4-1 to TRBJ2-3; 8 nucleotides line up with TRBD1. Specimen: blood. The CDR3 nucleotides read TGCGCCAGCAGCCAGAGGACAGGGCAAGCAGATACGCAGTATTTT. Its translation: CASSQRTGQADTQYF.